Below, 20 T cell receptor beta chains from the same sample are listed, as sequenced in a study of blood T cells in healthy people across ages. The use of a sample-barcoded 5' primer and a J-beta primer mix characterized a second PCR of 7 to 11 cycles. TCRdb re-analysed the 5' RACE reads in MiXCR, keeping a single row per CDR3 protein. The sample lists fewer than 1,200,000 distinct CDR3 sequences, about 25% occurring once. The sample was also reused in another study, on T cells of mothers and their children.

Sequenced material: blood. These receptors all come from a girl aged 2 to 10 in good health.

This clonotype showed up just a few times. The rearrangement links TRBV2 to TRBJ2-5; no firm D call. Near its end, the DNA agrees better with TRBJ2-7, so the J call may be wrong. Germline V gives CDR1 SNHLY, CDR2 FYNNEI. The CDR3 contains 11 residues. CDR3 coding DNA: TGTGCCAGCAGCCCCTGGGGCGAGCAGTACTTC. Its translation: CASSPWGEQYF.

For this clonotype: This sequence may be a read error, since a much larger clone differs from it by one base. CDR3 loop: CASSSGGPQETLYF. CDR3 sequence (DNA): TGTGCCAGCAGCTCAGGGGGTCCTCAAGAGACCCTGTACTTC. The chain links TRBV7-2 to TRBJ2-5; 7 nucleotides match TRBD1. The CDR3 consists of 14 residues. Germline CDR1 is SGHTA and CDR2 is FQGNSA.

V and J are TRBV5-1 and TRBJ2-1; perhaps TRBD2 as D (7 bases). V was pared by 1 base and J by 10 bases, with 18 bases between. The CDR3 has 15 residues. Per the germline V gene, CDR1 is SGHRS and CDR2 is YFSETQ. The CDR3: CASSLNDRGAGEQFF. The CDR3 nucleotides read TGCGCCAGCAGCTTGAATGATCGGGGGGCAGGCGAGCAGTTCTTC. The variable domain in full, completed from reference TRBV5-1 and TRBJ2-1, reads KAGVTQTPRYLIKTRGQQVTLSCSPISGHRSVSWYQQTPGQGLQFLFEYFSETQRNKGNFPGRFSGRQFSNSRSEMNVSTLELGDSALYLCASSLNDRGAGEQFFGPGTRLTVL.

The rearrangement uses TRBV6-5 and TRBJ2-1, with D hard to call. The better agreement between TRBJ2-7 and the DNA end casts doubt on the J call. CDR1 MNHEY and CDR2 SVGAGI come from the germline V gene. CDR3 size: 14 residues. The CDR3 DNA sequence: TGTGCCAGCAGTTACGGAGACGCAGGCTACGAGCAGTACTTC. Its translation: CASSYGDAGYEQYF.

This clonotype was found a few times. CDR3 nucleotides: TGCAGTGTAGCTGTTAACACTGAAGCTTTCTTT. It is translated as CSVAVNTEAFF. The chain has TRBV29-1 and TRBJ1-1; no firm D call. The CDR3 length is 11 residues. CDR1 SQVTM and CDR2 ANQGSEA come from the germline V gene.

The chain combines TRBV7-3 with TRBJ1-1; 10 bases fit TRBD1. Germline V gives CDR1 SGHTA, CDR2 FQGTGA. The CDR3 consists of 15 residues. The V gene end was trimmed by 3 bases and the J gene end by 0 bases; junction bases not matched to a gene: 1. The CDR3 DNA reads TGTGCCAGCAGCTTGACAGGGGGCGTGAACACTGAAGCTTTCTTT. Encoded protein: CASSLTGGVNTEAFF.

The J gene is TRBJ2-5, the V gene TRBV5-1, with TRBD1 as a possible D gene (6 bases). The CDR3 loop spans 13 amino acids. V shed 7 bases and J shed 5 bases, with 15 bases lying between them. Germline values: CDR1 SGHRS, CDR2 YFSETQ. The CDR3 nucleotides read TGCGCCAGCCGACTCCAGGGGACGGAGACCCAGTACTTC. Its protein is CASRLQGTETQYF. Full variable domain (missing parts from reference TRBV5-1 and TRBJ2-5): KAGVTQTPRYLIKTRGQQVTLSCSPISGHRSVSWYQQTPGQGLQFLFEYFSETQRNKGNFPGRFSGRQFSNSRSEMNVSTLELGDSALYLCASRLQGTETQYFGPGTRLLVL.

The chain employs TRBV7-9 and TRBJ2-1; 9 bases agree with TRBD2. The germline V gene has CDR1 SEHNR and CDR2 FQNEAQ (reference sequence). This CDR3 has 15 residues. The trim removed 0 bases at V and 7 bases at J, leaving 4 bases unmatched. CDR3 nucleotides: TGTGCCAGCAGCTTAGCGCGGGAGGGGAGAAATGAGCAGTTCTTC. Translated, it gives CASSLAREGRNEQFF.

The CDR3 nucleotides read TGCAGTGCTAGATGGGAGGGGTCTGAAGCTTTCTTT. Protein: CSARWEGSEAFF. J is TRBJ1-1 and V is TRBV20-1; the D gene is possibly TRBD1 (5 bases). The germline gives CDR1 DFQATT, CDR2 SNEGSKA (reference sequence). The CDR3 sequence is 12 residues long. V was clipped by 2 bases and J by 6 bases, with 10 bases between them.

A few counts support this clonotype. The chain uses TRBV12-3 or TRBV12-4 and TRBJ2-3, with a weak D call TRBD2 (7 bases). The CDR3 has 18 amino acids. The ends were cut back, 4 bases at V and 0 bases at J, with 20 bases in the middle. CDR3 nucleotide sequence: TGTGCCAGCAGTTCCAAGAGGGGGGGGCTTTGGAGCACAGATACGCAGTATTTT. Translating it yields CASSSKRGGLWSTDTQYF.

J is TRBJ2-1 and V is TRBV5-5, with TRBD2 as a possible D gene (6 bases). From germline, CDR1 is SGHKS and CDR2 YYEKEE (reference sequence). The CDR3 extends over 15 amino acids. Trimming left V 6 bases short and J 6 bases short, with 19 bases between. The CDR3 nucleotides read TGTGCCAGCACGCCGGGACTGGGGTTCTTCAATGAGCAGTTCTTC. It codes for CASTPGLGFFNEQFF. The full variable domain, rest sourced from reference TRBV5-5 and TRBJ2-1, is DAGVTQSPTHLIKTRGQQVTLRCSPISGHKSVSWYQQVLGQGPQFIFQYYEKEERGRGNFPDRFSARQFPNYSSELNVNALLLGDSALYLCASTPGLGFFNEQFFGPGTRLTVL.

V usage is TRBV5-1 and J usage is TRBJ1-2, with a possible D match to TRBD1 (5 bases). Germline V lookup: CDR1 SGHRS, CDR2 YFSETQ. The ends were cut back, 7 bases at V and 4 bases at J, with 11 bases in the middle. CDR3 length equals 12 residues. This CDR3 is CASRDGLYGYTF. Written as DNA, the CDR3 is TGCGCCAGCCGGGACGGCCTCTATGGCTACACCTTC.

There are a few counts of this clonotype. The chain links TRBV6-2 or TRBV6-3 to TRBJ2-7; D not resolved. V was clipped by 2 bases and J by 4 bases, with 9 bases between them. Germline assignment: CDR1 MNHEY and CDR2 SVGEGT. CDR3 length equals 13 residues. The CDR3 protein is CASSYMSTYEQYF. CDR3 DNA: TGTGCCAGCAGTTACATGTCAACTTACGAGCAGTACTTC.

This clonotype came up a few times. V gene TRBV10-1 combines with J gene TRBJ2-7; tentative D call: TRBD1 (6 bases). Germline CDR1 WNHNN, CDR2 SYGVQD (reference sequence). The CDR3 is 15 amino acids. The ends were cut back, 10 bases at V and 6 bases at J, with 25 bases in the middle. The CDR3 here is CATLGDTQDKCEQYF. CDR3 coding DNA: TGCGCCACCCTTGGGGACACCCAAGATAAATGCGAGCAGTACTTC.

The CDR3 loop reads CASSLSSAEQFF. In nucleotides, the CDR3 is TGTGCCAGCAGTCTATCCTCGGCTGAGCAGTTCTTC. The rearrangement uses TRBV6-2 or TRBV6-3 and TRBJ2-1; D gene uncertain. The CDR3 totals 12 residues. Germline CDR1 is MNHEY and CDR2 is SVGEGT. Trimming took off 5 bases at V and 9 bases at J, with 11 bases between the two ends.

Written as DNA, the CDR3 is TGTGCCAGCAACAACATAGGGACTAGCGATATGGAGACCCAGTACTTC. Translation: CASNNIGTSDMETQYF. The chain has TRBV7-9 and TRBJ2-5, with 10 nucleotides matching TRBD2. This CDR3 is 16 amino acids long. Germline V gene data show CDR1 as SEHNR and CDR2 as FQNEAQ (reference sequence). The trim removed 7 bases at V and 5 bases at J, leaving 13 bases unmatched. The full variable domain, completed using reference TRBV7-9 and TRBJ2-5, is DTGVSQNPRHKITKRGQNVTFRCDPISEHNRLYWYRQTLGQGPEFLTYFQNEAQLEKSRLLSDRFSAERPKGSFSTLEIQRTEQGDSAMYLCASNNIGTSDMETQYFGPGTRLLVL.

This chain connects TRBV29-1 to TRBJ2-7; 9 bases agree with TRBD2. V shed 5 bases, J shed 4 bases, and the junction held 18 bases outside the gene matches. This CDR3 has 17 amino acids. Germline V gives CDR1 SQVTM, CDR2 ANQGSEA. The CDR3 bases are TGCAGCGTTTATGGGGACAGACTGATGCGGGGGGGGTACGAGCAGTACTTC. Translation gives CSVYGDRLMRGGYEQYF.

This chain joins TRBV29-1 and TRBJ2-5; D ambiguous. This CDR3 is built from 14 residues. In germline, CDR1 is SQVTM, CDR2 ANQGSEA. Trimming stripped 1 base from V and 2 bases from J, with 11 bases between. DNA of the CDR3: TGCAGCGTTGAAGGTGGAGAAACACAAGAGACCCAGTACTTC. This encodes CSVEGGETQETQYF.

The J gene is TRBJ1-2, the V gene TRBV7-9, with TRBD1 identical over 8 bases. J was trimmed by 8 bases and V by 10 bases; bases with no gene match: 12. This CDR3 contains 13 residues. CDR1 and CDR2 from the germline V gene are SEHNR and FQNEAQ (reference sequence). CDR3 nucleotides: TGTGCCACCGAGGACAGGGTCATCTTGGGCTACACCTTC. This encodes CATEDRVILGYTF.

This clonotype was detected only once. The rearrangement uses TRBV5-8 and TRBJ1-2; D might be TRBD1 (6 bases). Germline CDR1 SGHTS, CDR2 YDEGEE. V was cut by 0 bases and J by 4 bases, with 10 bases left in between. The CDR3 loop spans 14 amino acids. CDR3 bases: TGTGCCAGCAGCTTGGAGGACAGCCCCTATGGCTACACCTTC. It encodes CASSLEDSPYGYTF.